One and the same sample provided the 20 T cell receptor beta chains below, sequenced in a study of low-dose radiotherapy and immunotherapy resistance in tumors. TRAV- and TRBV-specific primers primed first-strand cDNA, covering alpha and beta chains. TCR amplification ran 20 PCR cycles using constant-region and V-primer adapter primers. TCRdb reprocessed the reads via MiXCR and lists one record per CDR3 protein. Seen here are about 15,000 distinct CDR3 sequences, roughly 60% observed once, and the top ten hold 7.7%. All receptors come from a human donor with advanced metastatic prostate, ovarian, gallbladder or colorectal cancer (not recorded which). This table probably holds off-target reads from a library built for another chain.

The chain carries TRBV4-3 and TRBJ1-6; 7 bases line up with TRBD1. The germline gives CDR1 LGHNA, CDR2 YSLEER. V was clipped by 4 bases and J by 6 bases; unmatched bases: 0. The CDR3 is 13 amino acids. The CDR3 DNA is TGCGCCAGCAGCCGGGACAGTAATTCACCCCTCCACTTT. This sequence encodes CASSRDSNSPLHF.

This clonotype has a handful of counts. In DNA, the CDR3 is TGTGCCAGCTCACCGTTGGATCTAGGGACAGATACGCAGTATTTT. Its translation: CASSPLDLGTDTQYF. The genes are TRBV18 and TRBJ2-3; D unresolved. CDR1 and CDR2 (germline): KGHSH, LQKENI. The CDR3 is 15 residues long. V shed 3 bases and J shed 3 bases, with 13 bases lying between them.

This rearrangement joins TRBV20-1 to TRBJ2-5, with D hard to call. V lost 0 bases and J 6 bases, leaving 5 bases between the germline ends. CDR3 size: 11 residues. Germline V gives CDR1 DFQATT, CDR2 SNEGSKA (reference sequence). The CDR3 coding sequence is TGCAGTGCTAGAGATATACAGACCCAGTACTTC. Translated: CSARDIQTQYF.

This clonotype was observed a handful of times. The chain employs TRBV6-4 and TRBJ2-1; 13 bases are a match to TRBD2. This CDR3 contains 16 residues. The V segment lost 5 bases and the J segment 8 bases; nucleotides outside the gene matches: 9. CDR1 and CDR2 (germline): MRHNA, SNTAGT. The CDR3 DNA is TGTGCCAGCAGTAGGACAGGGACTAGCGGGGCGGATGAGCAGTTCTTC. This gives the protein CASSRTGTSGADEQFF.

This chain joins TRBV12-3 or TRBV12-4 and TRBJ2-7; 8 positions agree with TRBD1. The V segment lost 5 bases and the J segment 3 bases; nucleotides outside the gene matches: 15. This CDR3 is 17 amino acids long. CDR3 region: CASSPGTGERWDYEQYF. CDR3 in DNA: TGTGCCAGCAGTCCCGGGACAGGAGAGAGGTGGGACTACGAGCAGTACTTC.

Here the CDR3 DNA reads TGCAGCGTTGAAGGTTCCAGAACTAGCACAGATACGCAGTATTTT. This translates into CSVEGSRTSTDTQYF. This chain links TRBV29-1 with TRBJ2-3; D unclear. The germline CDR1 and CDR2 sequences are SQVTM and ANQGSEA. The CDR3 totals 15 residues. V was cut by 1 base and J by 0 bases, with 11 bases left in between.

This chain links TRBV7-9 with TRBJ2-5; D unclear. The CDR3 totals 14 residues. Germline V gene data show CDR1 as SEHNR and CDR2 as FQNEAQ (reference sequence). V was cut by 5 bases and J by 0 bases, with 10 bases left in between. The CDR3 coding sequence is TGTGCCAGCAGCAGCCTTGGGCACCAAGAGACCCAGTACTTC. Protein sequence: CASSSLGHQETQYF. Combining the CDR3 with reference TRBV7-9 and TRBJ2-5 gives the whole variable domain DTGVSQNPRHKITKRGQNVTFRCDPISEHNRLYWYRQTLGQGPEFLTYFQNEAQLEKSRLLSDRFSAERPKGSFSTLEIQRTEQGDSAMYLCASSSLGHQETQYFGPGTRLLVL.

The CDR3 protein is CASSLGGQPQHF. In DNA, the CDR3 is TGTGCCAGCAGTTTAGGTGGTCAGCCCCAGCATTTT. This chain uses TRBV28 with TRBJ1-5; D unclear. The germline V gene encodes CDR1 MDHEN and CDR2 SYDVKM. Trimming cost V 2 bases and J 6 bases, with 5 bases left between them. The CDR3 length is 12 residues.

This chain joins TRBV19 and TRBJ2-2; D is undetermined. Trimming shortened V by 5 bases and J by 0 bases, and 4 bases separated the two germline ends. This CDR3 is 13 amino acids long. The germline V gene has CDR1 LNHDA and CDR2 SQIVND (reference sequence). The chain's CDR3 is CASSEPNTGELFF. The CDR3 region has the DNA TGTGCCAGTAGTGAGCCGAACACCGGGGAGCTGTTTTTT.

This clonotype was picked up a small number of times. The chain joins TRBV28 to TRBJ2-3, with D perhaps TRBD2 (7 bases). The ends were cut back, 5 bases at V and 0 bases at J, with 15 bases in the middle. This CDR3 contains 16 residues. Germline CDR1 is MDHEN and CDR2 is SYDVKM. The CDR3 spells CASSPMGGPSTDTQYF. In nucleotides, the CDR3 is TGTGCCAGCAGTCCCATGGGGGGGCCTAGCACAGATACGCAGTATTTT.

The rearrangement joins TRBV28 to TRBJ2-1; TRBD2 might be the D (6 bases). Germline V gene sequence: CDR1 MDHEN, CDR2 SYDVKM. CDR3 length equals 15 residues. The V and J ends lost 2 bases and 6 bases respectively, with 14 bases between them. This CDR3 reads CASSLNRRGSNEQFF. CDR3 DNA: TGTGCCAGCAGTTTAAATCGGCGGGGAAGCAATGAGCAGTTCTTC.

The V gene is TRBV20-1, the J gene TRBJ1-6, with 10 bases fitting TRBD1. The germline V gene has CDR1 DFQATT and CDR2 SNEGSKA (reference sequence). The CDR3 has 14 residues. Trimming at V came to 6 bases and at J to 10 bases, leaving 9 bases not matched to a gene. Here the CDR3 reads CSAPRGQGSSPLHF. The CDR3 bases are TGCAGTGCCCCGAGGGGACAGGGGAGCTCACCCCTCCACTTT.

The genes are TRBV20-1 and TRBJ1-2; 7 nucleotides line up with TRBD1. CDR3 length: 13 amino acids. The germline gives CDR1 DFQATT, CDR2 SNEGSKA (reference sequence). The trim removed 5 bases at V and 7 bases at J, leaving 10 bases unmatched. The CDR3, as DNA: TGCAGTGCTCAACCCGACAGGGAACCTGGCTACACCTTC. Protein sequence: CSAQPDREPGYTF.

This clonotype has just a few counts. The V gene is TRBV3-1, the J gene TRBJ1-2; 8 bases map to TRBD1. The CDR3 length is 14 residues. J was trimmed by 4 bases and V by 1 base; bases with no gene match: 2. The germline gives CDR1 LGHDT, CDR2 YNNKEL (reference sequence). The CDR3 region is CASSQGTGSYGYTF. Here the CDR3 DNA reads TGTGCCAGCAGCCAAGGGACAGGGTCCTATGGCTACACCTTC.

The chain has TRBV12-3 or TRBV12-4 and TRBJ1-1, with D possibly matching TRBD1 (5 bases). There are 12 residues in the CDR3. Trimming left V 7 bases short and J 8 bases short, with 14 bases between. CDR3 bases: TGTGCCAGCAATAAGGCCGGGACGGAAGCTTTCTTT. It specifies CASNKAGTEAFF.

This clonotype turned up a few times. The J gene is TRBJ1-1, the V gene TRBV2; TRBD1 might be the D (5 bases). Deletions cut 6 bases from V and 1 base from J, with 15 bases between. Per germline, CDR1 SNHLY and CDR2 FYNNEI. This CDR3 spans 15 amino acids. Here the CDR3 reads CASSPSGGENTEAFF. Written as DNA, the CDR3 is TGTGCCAGCAGCCCGTCCGGAGGGGAGAACACTGAAGCTTTCTTT. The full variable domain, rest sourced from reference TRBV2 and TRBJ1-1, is EPEVTQTPSHQVTQMGQEVILRCVPISNHLYFYWYRQILGQKVEFLVSFYNNEISEKSEIFDDQFSVERPDGSNFTLKIRSTKLEDSAMYFCASSPSGGENTEAFFGQGTRLTVV.

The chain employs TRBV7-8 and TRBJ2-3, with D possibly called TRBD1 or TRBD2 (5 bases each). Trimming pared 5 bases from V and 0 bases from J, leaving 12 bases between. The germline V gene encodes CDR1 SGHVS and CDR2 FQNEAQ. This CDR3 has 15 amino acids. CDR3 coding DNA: TGTGCCAGCAGCCTCCGGGACGGTAGCACAGATACGCAGTATTTT. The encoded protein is CASSLRDGSTDTQYF. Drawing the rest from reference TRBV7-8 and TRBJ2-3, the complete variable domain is GAGVSQSPRYKVAKRGQDVALRCDPISGHVSLFWYQQALGQGPEFLTYFQNEAQLDKSGLPSDRFFAERPEGSVSTLKIQRTQQEDSAVYLCASSLRDGSTDTQYFGPGTRLTVL.

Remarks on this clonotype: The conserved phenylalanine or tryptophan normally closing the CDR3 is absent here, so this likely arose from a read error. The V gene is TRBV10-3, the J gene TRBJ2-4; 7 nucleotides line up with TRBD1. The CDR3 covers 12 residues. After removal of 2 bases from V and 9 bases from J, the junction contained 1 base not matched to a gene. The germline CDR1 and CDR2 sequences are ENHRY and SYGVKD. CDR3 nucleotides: TGTGCCATCAGTGAGGCAGGGGGCATTCAGTACTAC. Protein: CAISEAGGIQYY.

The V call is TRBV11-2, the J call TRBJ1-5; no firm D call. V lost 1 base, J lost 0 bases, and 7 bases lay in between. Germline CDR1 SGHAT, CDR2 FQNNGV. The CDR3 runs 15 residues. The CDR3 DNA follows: TGTGCCAGCAGCTTAGCAGCGCATAGCAATCAGCCCCAGCATTTT. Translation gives CASSLAAHSNQPQHF.

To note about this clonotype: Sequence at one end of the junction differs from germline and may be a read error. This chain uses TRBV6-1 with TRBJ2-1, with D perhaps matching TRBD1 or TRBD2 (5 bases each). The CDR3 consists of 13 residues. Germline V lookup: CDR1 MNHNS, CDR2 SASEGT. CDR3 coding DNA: TGTGCCATCAGTGAGGGGTCTCACAATGAGCAGTTCTTC. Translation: CAISEGSHNEQFF.